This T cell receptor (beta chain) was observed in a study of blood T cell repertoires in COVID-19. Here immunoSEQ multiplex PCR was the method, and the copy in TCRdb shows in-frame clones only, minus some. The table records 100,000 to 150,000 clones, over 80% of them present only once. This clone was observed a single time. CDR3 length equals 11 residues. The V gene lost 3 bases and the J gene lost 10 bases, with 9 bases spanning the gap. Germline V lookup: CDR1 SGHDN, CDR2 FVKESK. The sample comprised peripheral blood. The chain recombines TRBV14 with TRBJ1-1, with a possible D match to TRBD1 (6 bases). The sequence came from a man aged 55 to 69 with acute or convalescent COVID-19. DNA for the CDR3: TGTGCCAGCAGCCACGGGACAAGAGCTTTCTTT. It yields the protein CASSHGTRAFF. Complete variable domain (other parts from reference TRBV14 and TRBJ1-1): EAGVTQFPSHSVIEKGQTVTLRCDPISGHDNLYWYRRVMGKEIKFLLHFVKESKQDESGMPNNRFLAERTGGTYSTLKVQPAELEDSGVYFCASSHGTRAFFGQGTRLTVV.